Below, one T cell receptor beta chain is given with its context. This sample is drawn from a study of shared T cell receptors in the human thymus. The CDR3 spans 19 residues. V dropped 1 base and J dropped 2; count of bases not matched to a gene: 15. Looked up from germline, CDR1 is MGHRA and CDR2 is YSYEKL. Sequencing used immunoSEQ multiplex PCR; TCRdb keeps in-frame clones, though not all of them. This table holds about 380,000 clones, approximately 95% found once. The receptor comes from a human donor. The V call is TRBV4-1, the J call TRBJ1-2; 8 bases align to TRBD1. Sequencing used thymocytes. The CDR3 region is CASSQGLTNDRGPNYGYTF. For the CDR3, the DNA is TGCGCCAGCAGCCAAGGACTGACAAATGACAGGGGCCCCAACTATGGCTACACCTTC.